The clone carrying this T cell receptor beta chain showed up many times. What it binds is unknown. This CDR3 has 17 amino acids. Trimming took 2 bases from V and 4 from J; bases not matched to a gene: 14. The germline CDR1 and CDR2 sequences are SGHRS and YFSETQ. The TCR beta libraries were generated through quantitative 5'-RACE incorporating molecular barcodes. TCRdb reprocessed the 5' RACE reads with MiXCR, giving one entry per CDR3 protein. The data show 200,000 to 250,000 distinct CDR3 sequences, about 26% seen once. The sample belongs to a study of CD8 T cells in ankylosing spondylitis. Notes on the study in general: Significant enrichment of disease-linked clones was reportedly seen in matched ankylosing spondylitis synovial fluid. What seemed typical of ankylosing spondylitis blood was a TCR beta motif built from under 10 highly homologous variants. With a CD8+ phenotype, disease-linked clones were relatively rare in peripheral blood.

The origin of this receptor is a male donor with ankylosing spondylitis or in good health (not recorded which). The chain is built from TRBV5-1 and TRBJ2-5; 7 nucleotides match TRBD2. Material for sequencing was blood, either unsorted or a sorted T cell fraction (not recorded which). CDR3 protein: CASSFRNLAGAGETQYF. The DNA for the CDR3 is TGCGCCAGCAGCTTCCGAAATTTAGCGGGCGCAGGAGAGACCCAGTACTTC.